This is a list of T cell receptor beta chains from one sample in a study of brain T cells in children with intractable seizures. Only in-frame clones appear in the TCRdb table, and some are missing; sequencing was by immunoSEQ multiplex PCR. The table lists 80,000 or so clones, 93% of them singletons, with around 1.4% in the top ten. Sequencing was performed on peripheral blood, taken at surgery. The source of these receptors is a boy younger than two with tuberous sclerosis and intractable seizures. Each CDR3 is given with its conserved first and last residue. A D gene is named only where the DNA matches it firmly. Size values are once, few and many counts, or a class for expanded clones, and some rows have none.

size	V	J	D	CDR3	DNA
NA	TRBV7-3	TRBJ1-1	NA	CASSLLWGGHPEAFF	TGTGCCAGCAGCTTATTGTGGGGAGGTCACCCTGAAGCTTTCTTT
NA	TRBV6-5	TRBJ1-2	NA	CASSYSGNYGYTF	TGTGCCAGCAGTTACTCAGGGAACTATGGCTACACCTTC
NA	TRBV19	TRBJ1-3	NA	CASSMAAGSGNTIYF	TGTGCCAGTAGTATGGCGGCAGGGAGTGGAAACACCATATATTTT
NA	TRBV5-6	TRBJ1-1	NA	CASSLDETEAFF	TGTGCCAGCAGCTTGGACGAGACAGAAGCTTTCTTT
NA	TRBV4-1	TRBJ1-2	NA	CASSQGSTIYGYTF	TGCGCCAGCAGCCAGGGGTCAACAATCTATGGCTACACCTTC
NA	TRBV7-3	TRBJ1-1	NA	CASSSPGITEAFF	TGTGCCAGCAGCTCCCCCGGGATCACTGAAGCTTTCTTT
few	TRBV12-5	TRBJ1-5	NA	CASVLGQSHQPQHF	TGTGCTAGTGTCCTTGGGCAGAGCCATCAGCCCCAGCATTTT
NA	TRBV25-1	TRBJ2-3	NA	CASIAPGGDTQYF	TGTGCCAGCATCGCGCCAGGGGGGGATACGCAGTATTTT
NA	TRBV3-1/TRBV3-2	TRBJ2-5	NA	CASSQGGAGVQETQYF	TGTGCCAGCAGCCAAGGCGGTGCGGGTGTTCAAGAGACCCAGTACTTC
NA	TRBV4-1	TRBJ2-1	TRBD2	CASSQWRWGGGYNEQFF	TGCGCCAGCAGCCAATGGAGGTGGGGGGGAGGCTACAATGAGCAGTTCTTC
once	TRBV2	TRBJ2-7	TRBD1	CASSEAGWGQGGHYEQYF	TGTGCCAGCAGTGAAGCGGGTTGGGGACAGGGCGGGCACTACGAGCAGTACTTC
NA	TRBV24-1	TRBJ1-4	TRBD1	CATSDSGQGVEKLFF	TGTGCCACCAGTGATTCGGGACAGGGGGTTGAAAAACTGTTTTTT
NA	TRBV5-6	TRBJ2-3	NA	CASSGGTVRTDTQYF	TGTGCCAGCAGCGGGGGGACGGTCCGCACAGATACGCAGTATTTT
NA	TRBV23-1	TRBJ2-7	NA	CASSRRHHSYEQYF	TGCGCCAGCAGTCGAAGACACCATTCCTACGAGCAGTACTTC
NA	TRBV3-1/TRBV3-2	TRBJ2-7	NA	CASSQDYYGPSSYEQYF	TGTGCCAGCAGCCAAGACTACTATGGACCCAGCTCCTACGAGCAGTACTTC
NA	TRBV18	TRBJ2-7	TRBD2	CASSPVGLTKLDYSGSYEQYF	TGTGCCAGCTCTCCAGTAGGCCTCACCAAACTTGATTATAGCGGGAGCTACGAGCAGTACTTC
NA	TRBV9	TRBJ2-1	TRBD2	CASSGTSGSHNEQFF	TGTGCCAGCAGCGGGACTAGCGGGAGTCACAATGAGCAGTTCTTC
NA	TRBV6-6	TRBJ2-7	TRBD2	CASSYEGGSYEQYF	TGTGCCAGCAGTTACGAGGGCGGGAGTTACGAGCAGTACTTC
NA	TRBV27	TRBJ1-1	TRBD1	CASDQTPYRDRGRMNTEAFF	TGTGCCAGCGATCAGACTCCTTACCGGGACAGGGGTAGAATGAACACTGAAGCTTTCTTT
NA	TRBV7-2	TRBJ2-3	TRBD2	CASSFRAGVDTQYF	TGTGCCAGCAGCTTCCGGGCGGGGGTCGATACGCAGTATTTT
once	TRBV6-6	TRBJ1-6	NA	CASSFLLGGYNSPLHF	TGTGCCAGCAGTTTCTTATTGGGGGGCTATAATTCACCCCTCCACTTT
NA	TRBV10-3	TRBJ1-1	NA	CAISESTGTREAFF	TGTGCCATCAGTGAGTCCACAGGGACCCGTGAAGCTTTCTTT
NA	TRBV18	TRBJ2-7	TRBD1	CASSTGGYEQYF	TGTGCCAGCTCCACAGGGGGCTACGAGCAGTACTTC
few	TRBV19	TRBJ1-5	TRBD1	CASSMRDSYSNQPQHF	TGTGCCAGTAGTATGAGGGACAGCTATAGCAATCAGCCCCAGCATTTT
NA	TRBV7-9	TRBJ1-4	TRBD1	CASSLETGVNEKLFF	TGTGCCAGCAGCTTAGAGACAGGGGTGAATGAAAAACTGTTTTTT
NA	TRBV7-3	TRBJ1-5	NA	CASSLTGRQPQHF	TGTGCCAGCAGCTTAACGGGCAGGCAGCCCCAGCATTTT
NA	TRBV2	TRBJ1-2	NA	CASSELYGSGGLYGYTF	TGTGCCAGCAGTGAATTGTACGGATCGGGGGGACTCTATGGCTACACCTTC
NA	TRBV5-4	TRBJ1-1	TRBD1	CASSSKRQGMNTEAFF	TGTGCCAGCAGCTCTAAAAGACAGGGAATGAACACTGAAGCTTTCTTT
few	TRBV7-6	TRBJ2-2	NA	CASSLDRAGELFF	TGTGCCAGCAGCTTAGACAGGGCGGGGGAGCTGTTTTTT
NA	TRBV6-5	TRBJ1-4	NA	CASSSADGWSLFF	TGTGCCAGCAGTTCCGCGGACGGCTGGAGTCTGTTTTTT
NA	TRBV28	TRBJ2-2	NA	CASSWGAPGELFF	TGTGCCAGCAGTTGGGGAGCGCCCGGGGAGCTGTTTTTT
NA	TRBV21-1	TRBJ2-4	NA	CASSDLITGDIQYF	TGTGCCAGCAGCGATTTAATTACAGGGGACATTCAGTACTTC
NA	TRBV7-9	TRBJ1-6	NA	CASTFRGGNSPLHF	TGTGCCAGCACCTTTAGGGGGGGAAATTCACCCCTCCACTTT
NA	TRBV2	TRBJ1-5	NA	CASSSNDWGNQPQHF	TGTGCCAGCAGTTCAAACGATTGGGGCAATCAGCCCCAGCATTTT
NA	TRBV7-2	TRBJ2-7	TRBD1	CASSLGGRQGDFYF	TGTGCCAGCAGCTTGGGCGGGCGACAGGGGGATTTTTACTTC
NA	TRBV7-3	TRBJ2-2	TRBD2	CASSFSGSTGELFF	TGTGCCAGCAGCTTTAGCGGGAGCACCGGGGAGCTGTTTTTT
once	TRBV4-1	TRBJ1-1	NA	CASSHKRQTEAFF	TGCGCCAGCAGCCACAAAAGACAGACTGAAGCTTTCTTT
NA	TRBV6-5	TRBJ1-5	NA	CASSYSRSGNQPQHF	TGTGCCAGCAGTTACTCGAGATCGGGAAATCAGCCCCAGCATTTT
NA	TRBV6-6	TRBJ2-7	NA	CASSTFEPPYEQYF	TGTGCCAGCAGCACTTTTGAGCCGCCCTACGAGCAGTACTTC
NA	TRBV28	TRBJ1-2	NA	CASSYLQQGNNYGYTF	TGTGCCAGCAGTTATCTCCAACAGGGAAACAACTATGGCTACACCTTC
medium-sized	TRBV7-9	TRBJ1-2	TRBD1	CAINQGQGAYGYTF	TGTGCCATCAACCAAGGACAGGGGGCTTATGGCTACACCTTC
NA	TRBV9	TRBJ1-2	NA	CASSGMSAGNGYTF	TGTGCCAGCAGCGGTATGAGTGCAGGGAACGGCTACACCTTC
NA	TRBV14	TRBJ1-1	NA	CASSQDGGGLGNTEAFF	TGTGCCAGCAGCCAAGATGGCGGGGGCCTGGGAAACACTGAAGCTTTCTTT
NA	TRBV11-2	TRBJ2-1	NA	CASSLQGSYNEQFF	TGTGCCAGCAGCCTCCAAGGCTCCTACAATGAGCAGTTCTTC
NA	TRBV30	TRBJ1-2	NA	CAWSESGVVGYTF	TGTGCCTGGAGCGAGTCCGGGGTGGTTGGCTACACCTTC
NA	TRBV6-5	TRBJ1-2	TRBD1	CASRQGARDYGYTF	TGTGCCAGCAGGCAGGGGGCGCGTGACTATGGCTACACCTTC
NA	TRBV7-9	TRBJ1-4	TRBD1	CASSLPGGEKLFF	TGTGCCAGCAGCTTACCAGGGGGGGAAAAACTGTTTTTT
NA	TRBV27	TRBJ1-1	NA	CASSLFGWNTEAFF	TGTGCCAGCAGTTTGTTCGGGTGGAACACTGAAGCTTTCTTT